This passage covers 21 T cell receptor beta chains from one sample sequenced in a study of blood T cells in healthy people across ages. Using a J-beta primer mix together with a sample-barcoded 5' primer, a second PCR was run for roughly 7 to 11 cycles. Each CDR3 protein is one row after TCRdb ran MiXCR on the 5' RACE reads. This sample has 650,000 to 700,000 distinct CDR3 sequences; roughly 32% occur once, and the top ten carry 15%. Source material: blood. The receptors shown here come from a woman older than 75 in good health.

Only a few counts were recorded for this clonotype. A much more abundant neighbour one base away suggests this may be a read error. J is TRBJ2-1 and V is TRBV5-1; TRBD2 aligns across 9 bases. The CDR3 totals 14 residues. Germline CDR1 SGHRS, CDR2 YFSETQ. The CDR3 DNA is TGCACGAGCAGTATGAGCGGGGGGCCACATGAGCAGTTCTTC. Its translation: CTSSMSGGPHEQFF.

This clonotype is a singleton in its sample. A much larger clone lies a single base off, so this may be a read error. V is TRBV5-1 and J is TRBJ2-1, with TRBD2 matching 13 bases. The CDR3 covers 17 residues. Losses at the gene ends were 3 bases for V and 5 bases for J; bases not matched to a gene: 8. Germline V gene data show CDR1 as SGHRS and CDR2 as YFSETQ. In DNA, the CDR3 is TGCGCCAGCAGCTCGGGACTAGCGGGGAATTTTCACAATGAGCAGTTCTTC. Protein: CASSSGLAGNFHNEQFF.

CDR3 sequence reads: CASSYSRVTEAFF. The CDR3 region has the DNA TGTGCCAGCAGCTACTCTCGAGTCACTGAAGCTTTCTTT. The chain carries TRBV5-6 and TRBJ1-1; no clear D gene. The germline CDR1 and CDR2 sequences are SGHDT and YYEEEE. Trimming took 3 bases from V and 4 from J, leaving 10 bases between them. The CDR3 loop spans 13 amino acids.

The V and J genes are TRBV10-1 and TRBJ2-3; D possibly corresponds to TRBD1 (6 bases). This CDR3 spans 16 amino acids. Germline CDR1 WNHNN, CDR2 SYGVQD (reference sequence). The CDR3 nucleotides are TGCGCAGCCATTCCCCCAGGGGTACCTAGCACAGATACGCAGTATTTT. It specifies CAAIPPGVPSTDTQYF.

A word on this clonotype: With a much larger clone just one base away, this may be a read error. V gene TRBV7-2 combines with J gene TRBJ2-7; 9 nucleotides line up with TRBD1. From germline, CDR1 is SGHTA and CDR2 FQGNSA. Losses at the gene ends were 4 bases for V and 3 bases for J; bases not matched to a gene: 7. CDR3 size: 15 residues. The CDR3 sequence is CASSSGTGSLYEQYF. DNA of the CDR3: TGTGCCAGCAGCTCCGGGACAGGGAGTCTCTACGAGCAGTACTTC.

This clonotype was seen ten or more times. V gene TRBV5-1 combines with J gene TRBJ1-2, with no clear D. The CDR3 has 12 amino acids. Trimming removed 2 bases from V and 8 bases from J, with 10 bases in between. CDR1 and CDR2 from the germline V gene are SGHRS and YFSETQ. CDR3 sequence reads: CASSLRLGGYTF. The CDR3 DNA follows: TGCGCCAGCAGCTTACGACTAGGAGGCTACACCTTC.

This clonotype was detected many times. This sequence joins TRBV30 and TRBJ2-7; D is uncertain. From germline, CDR1 is GTSNPN and CDR2 SVGIG (reference sequence). V lost 2 bases, J lost 4 bases, and 9 bases lay in between. There are 12 residues in the CDR3. The CDR3 DNA sequence: TGTGCCTGGAGTTCCTCCTCTTACGAGCAGTACTTC. Its translation: CAWSSSSYEQYF.

This clonotype was detected only a few times. This clone may be a read error of a much larger clone one base away. The chain is built from TRBV5-1 and TRBJ2-7; TRBD2 is a possible D gene (6 bases). V was shortened by 3 bases and J by 7 bases, with 20 bases between the two germline ends. Germline-derived CDR1 and CDR2 are SGHRS and YFSETQ. This CDR3 contains 15 residues. In DNA form, the CDR3 reads TGCGCCAGCAGCTACTCGGGGGAGAGCTCTAATGAGCAGTACTTC. Protein: CASSYSGESSNEQYF.

This clonotype was counted once. This may come from a read error, since a much larger clone is one base off. This chain links TRBV7-9 with TRBJ1-1; D gene ambiguous. CDR1 SEHNR and CDR2 FQNEAQ come from the germline V gene (reference sequence). The length of the CDR3 is 13 residues. The V end lost 9 bases, the J end lost 3 bases, and 14 bases lay between the germline ends. CDR3 amino acids: CASGPGRDTEAFF. DNA for the CDR3: TGTGCCAGTGGCCCCGGGCGGGACACTGAAGCTTTCTTT.

At least ten counts were recorded for this clonotype. The chain joins TRBV10-3 to TRBJ2-5; D is uncertain. This CDR3 is 15 amino acids long. Trimming removed 3 bases from V and 11 bases from J, with 22 bases in between. CDR1 and CDR2 from the germline V gene are ENHRY and SYGVKD. The CDR3 protein is CAISDESSEFTEQYF. CDR3 coding DNA: TGTGCCATCAGTGATGAATCTTCGGAGTTTACGGAGCAGTACTTC.

A note on this clonotype: Compared with germline, one end of the junction differs, possibly owing to a read error. V usage is TRBV3-1 and J usage is TRBJ2-6; perhaps TRBD2 as D (6 bases). CDR1 LGHDT and CDR2 YNNKEL come from the germline V gene (reference sequence). This CDR3 has 17 residues. CDR3 coding DNA: TGTGCCAGCAGCCCCTTACTAGCAGGCTCTGGGGCCAACGCCCTGACTTTC. Translated: CASSPLLAGSGANALTF.

The V and J genes are TRBV7-2 and TRBJ1-4; the D gene is possibly TRBD1 (5 bases). Germline V gene data show CDR1 as SGHTA and CDR2 as FQGNSA. This CDR3 contains 17 residues. Trimming pared 2 bases from V and 4 bases from J, leaving 17 bases between. As DNA, the CDR3 is TGTGCCAGCAGCTTATATGGTTTGGGACTCCTTAATGAAAAACTGTTTTTT. Translation gives CASSLYGLGLLNEKLFF.

V gene TRBV5-1 combines with J gene TRBJ2-7; possibly TRBD2 for D (6 bases). Germline assignment: CDR1 SGHRS and CDR2 YFSETQ. V lost 3 bases and J lost 0, with 22 bases in between. CDR3 length: 18 amino acids. The DNA of the CDR3 is TGCGCCAGCAGCTCGACCTTTGTCGGGGGTGCAAGCTCCTACGAGCAGTACTTC. This sequence encodes CASSSTFVGGASSYEQYF.

V gene TRBV7-2 combines with J gene TRBJ2-7, with TRBD2 matching over 7 bases. The CDR3 totals 16 residues. V shed 1 base, J shed 2 bases, and the junction held 8 bases outside the gene matches. The germline V gene has CDR1 SGHTA and CDR2 FQGNSA. The CDR3 DNA reads as TGTGCCAGCAGCTTAGTTGTTAGTGGGGGGGCCTACGAGCAGTACTTC. It yields the protein CASSLVVSGGAYEQYF.

This clonotype has at least ten counts. V is TRBV7-9 and J is TRBJ1-1; TRBD1 aligns across 8 bases. J lost 1 base, V lost 4 bases, and 8 bases had no gene match. Per germline, CDR1 SEHNR and CDR2 FQNEAQ (reference sequence). The CDR3 spans 16 residues. CDR3 in amino acids: CASSSPPGQENTEAFF. CDR3 nucleotide sequence: TGTGCCAGCAGCTCCCCCCCGGGACAGGAGAACACTGAAGCTTTCTTT.

The J gene is TRBJ2-7, the V gene TRBV7-9; TRBD1 aligns across 8 bases. Matching the DNA end better, TRBJ2-1 makes the J call doubtful. The CDR3 is 15 amino acids. Germline CDR1 SEHNR, CDR2 FQNEAQ (reference sequence). Here the CDR3 reads CASSADRAFKNKQFF. The CDR3 nucleotides read TGTGCCAGCAGCGCGGACAGGGCGTTTAAGAATAAGCAGTTCTTC.

This clonotype was seen only a few times. J is TRBJ1-1 and V is TRBV7-8, with TRBD1 matching over 8 bases. Germline values: CDR1 SGHVS, CDR2 FQNEAQ. This CDR3 comprises 15 residues. With V trimmed by 4 bases and J by 3 bases, 7 bases remained unmatched. DNA of the CDR3: TGTGCCAGCAGCTGGAGGGACAGGAGGCACACTGAAGCTTTCTTT. This gives the protein CASSWRDRRHTEAFF.

This chain uses TRBV5-1 with TRBJ2-6; the D is unclear. The CDR3 is 14 residues long. The V end lost 6 bases, the J end lost 2 bases, and 9 bases lay between the germline ends. Germline V CDR1 and CDR2: SGHRS, YFSETQ. For the CDR3, the DNA is TGCGCCAGCAAAAGTACGGCTGGGGCCAACGTCCTGACTTTC. Translation gives CASKSTAGANVLTF.

This clonotype was counted many times. The J gene is TRBJ2-7, the V gene TRBV28; TRBD1 is a possible D gene (6 bases). Germline loops: CDR1 MDHEN, CDR2 SYDVKM. Trimming pared 9 bases from V and 5 bases from J, leaving 14 bases between. This CDR3 is built from 12 residues. CDR3 sequence (DNA): TGTGCCAGTAGGCGGACAGTCAACGAGCAGTACTTC. Its translation is CASRRTVNEQYF. Supplemented by reference TRBV28 and TRBJ2-7, the full variable domain reads DVKVTQSSRYLVKRTGEKVFLECVQDMDHENMFWYRQDPGLGLRLIYFSYDVKMKEKGDIPEGYSVSREKKERFSLILESASTNQTSMYLCASRRTVNEQYFGPGTRLTVT.

Turning to this clonotype: It may be a read error: a sequence one base away is much more abundant. The chain employs TRBV12-3 or TRBV12-4 and TRBJ2-7; D unresolved. CDR3 length equals 14 residues. Here the CDR3 reads CASSQNGYALEQDF. CDR3 sequence (DNA): TGTGCCAGCAGCCAAAACGGTTACGCCCTTGAGCAGGACTTC.

The chain uses TRBV6-5 and TRBJ1-2; no firm D call. V gave up 7 bases and J gave up 4 bases, with 16 bases separating them. The CDR3 is made up of 14 amino acids. The V gene's germline CDR1 is MNHEY and CDR2 SVGAGI. This CDR3 reads CASTPSGLSYGYTF. The CDR3 bases are TGTGCCAGCACCCCGTCCGGACTGAGCTATGGCTACACCTTC.